This record covers a single T cell receptor (beta chain). This sample stems from a study of type 1 and type 2 diabetes patients. Amplification started from genomic DNA. The TCR beta CDR3 region was amplified using 30 forward and 13 reverse primers. From the multiplex PCR reads, TCRdb called clonotypes with MiXCR, one entry per CDR3 protein. The sample lists 250,000 to 300,000 distinct CDR3 sequences, 45% to 60% occurring once. Other autoimmune diseases and infections within the past four weeks excluded donors. Per germline, CDR1 DFQATT and CDR2 SNEGSKA (reference sequence). Trimming took 1 base from V and 7 from J; bases not matched to a gene: 15. The CDR3 has 16 residues.

The chain links TRBV20-1 to TRBJ2-7; 8 positions match TRBD2. The sample was peripheral blood mononuclear cells (PBMCs). The origin of this receptor is a man younger than 30 with type 2 diabetes. The CDR3 here is CSARGGSGSTYNEQYF. CDR3 nucleotides: TGCAGTGCTAGAGGTGGAAGCGGGAGTACCTACAATGAGCAGTACTTC.